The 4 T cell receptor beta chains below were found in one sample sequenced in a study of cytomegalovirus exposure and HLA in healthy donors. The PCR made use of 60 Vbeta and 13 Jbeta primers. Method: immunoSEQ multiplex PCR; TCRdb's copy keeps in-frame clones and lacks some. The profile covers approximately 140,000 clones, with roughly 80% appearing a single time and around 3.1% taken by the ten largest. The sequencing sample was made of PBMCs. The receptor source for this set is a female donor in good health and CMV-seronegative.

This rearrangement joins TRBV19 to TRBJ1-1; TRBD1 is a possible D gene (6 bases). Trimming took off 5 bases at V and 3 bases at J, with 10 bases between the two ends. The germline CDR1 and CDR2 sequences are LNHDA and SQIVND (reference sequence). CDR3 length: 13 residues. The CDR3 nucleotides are TGTGCCAGTAGTCAAGGGGGACACACTGAAGCTTTCTTT. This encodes CASSQGGHTEAFF.

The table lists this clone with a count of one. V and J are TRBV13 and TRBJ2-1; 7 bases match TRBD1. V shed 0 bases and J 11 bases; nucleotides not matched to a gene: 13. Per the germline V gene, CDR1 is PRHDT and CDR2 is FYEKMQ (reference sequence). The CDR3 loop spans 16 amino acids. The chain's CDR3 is CASSLGGQGVSGKQFF. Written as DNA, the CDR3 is TGTGCCAGCAGCTTAGGAGGGCAGGGGGTCTCCGGGAAGCAGTTCTTC.

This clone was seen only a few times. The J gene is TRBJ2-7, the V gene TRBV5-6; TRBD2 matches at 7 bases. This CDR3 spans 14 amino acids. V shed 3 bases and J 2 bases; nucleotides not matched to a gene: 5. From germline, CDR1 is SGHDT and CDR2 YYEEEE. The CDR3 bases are TGTGCCAGCAGCTGGGGACTATCCACCTACGAGCAGTACTTC. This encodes CASSWGLSTYEQYF.

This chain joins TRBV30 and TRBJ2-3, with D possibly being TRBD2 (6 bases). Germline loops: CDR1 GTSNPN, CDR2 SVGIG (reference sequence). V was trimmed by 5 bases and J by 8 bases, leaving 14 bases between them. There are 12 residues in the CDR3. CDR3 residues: CAWAEVGGTQYF. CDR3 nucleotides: TGTGCCTGGGCCGAGGTGGGAGGTACGCAGTATTTT.